A single sample gave rise to the 29 T cell receptor beta chains below, sequenced in a study of beta chain features in type 1 diabetes. All of the isolated RNA was reverse transcribed, so expressed TCRB transcripts were sequenced. The table came from immunoSEQ multiplex PCR; TCRdb's copy has only in-frame clones and leaves some out. The sample carries about 360,000 clones, roughly an eighth recorded once. Sample: naive CD4+ T cells from blood. The receptors were sampled from a man between 18 and 29 years old in good health.

This clone was picked up a small number of times. The chain is built from TRBV4-2 and TRBJ2-1, with 10 bases aligning to TRBD2. CDR1 LGHNA and CDR2 YNFKEQ come from the germline V gene. J was trimmed by 5 bases and V by 0 bases; bases with no gene match: 7. This CDR3 has 17 amino acids. Here the CDR3 DNA reads TGTGCCAGCAGCCAAGACCCCCTAGCGGGAGTCAACAATGAGCAGTTCTTC. Translation: CASSQDPLAGVNNEQFF.

In regard to this clone: Different DNA sequences within this sample yield the same CDR3. This sequence joins TRBV28 and TRBJ2-7, with D uncertain. Trimming pared 4 bases from V and 2 bases from J, leaving 6 bases between. CDR3 length: 12 residues. Germline assignment: CDR1 MDHEN and CDR2 SYDVKM. This chain's CDR3 is CASSSRAYEQYF. CDR3 in DNA: TGTGCCAGCAGTTCTCGAGCCTACGAGCAGTACTTC.

This clone has a handful of counts. The chain carries TRBV28 and TRBJ2-3; 7 nucleotides match TRBD1. The CDR3 has 12 amino acids. Germline assignment: CDR1 MDHEN and CDR2 SYDVKM. J was trimmed by 5 bases and V by 6 bases; bases with no gene match: 2. DNA of the CDR3: TGTGCCAGCAGGTACAGGGGAGATACGCAGTATTTT. It translates to CASRYRGDTQYF.

The rearrangement joins TRBV6-6 to TRBJ2-2; 11 nucleotides line up with TRBD2. J was trimmed by 6 bases and V by 6 bases; bases with no gene match: 9. Germline-derived CDR1 and CDR2 are MNHNY and SVGAGI (reference sequence). This CDR3 contains 16 residues. The CDR3 protein is CASRHLAGGPPGELFF. CDR3 nucleotides: TGTGCCAGCAGGCACCTAGCGGGGGGCCCCCCCGGGGAGCTGTTTTTT.

This chain uses TRBV30 with TRBJ2-7; 7 nucleotides match TRBD2. Germline-derived CDR1 and CDR2 are GTSNPN and SVGIG (reference sequence). After removal of 0 bases from V and 5 bases from J, the junction contained 4 bases not matched to a gene. CDR3 size: 13 residues. The CDR3 nucleotides are TGTGCCTGGAGTGTACGAGGGAGGGACGAGCAGTACTTC. This gives the protein CAWSVRGRDEQYF.

This clone was seen only a few times. This chain connects TRBV7-2 to TRBJ2-1, with unresolved D. The CDR3 runs 11 residues. From germline, CDR1 is SGHTA and CDR2 FQGNSA. V lost 5 bases and J 8 bases, leaving 7 bases between the germline ends. CDR3 protein: CASSQPDEQFF. Written as DNA, the CDR3 is TGTGCCAGCAGCCAACCGGATGAGCAGTTCTTC.

The chain couples TRBV19 to TRBJ2-4; 7 bases fit TRBD2. Germline V gene data show CDR1 as LNHDA and CDR2 as SQIVND (reference sequence). The J segment lost 6 bases and the V segment lost 6 bases, leaving 14 bases of the junction unmatched. This CDR3 comprises 16 residues. Written as DNA, the CDR3 is TGTGCCAGTAGGAACCCTGCCGCGGGGGAGAGAAACATTCAGTACTTC. It encodes CASRNPAAGERNIQYF.

This clone was counted only a few times. A junction end diverges from the germline sequence, so it may reflect a read error. The CDR3 coding sequence is TGCGCCAGCAGCTTGGTGGACAGTAACGATGGCTACACCTTC. Residues: CASSLVDSNDGYTF. The chain joins TRBV5-1 to TRBJ1-2; TRBD1 might be the D (6 bases). Germline CDR1 reads SGHRS; CDR2 reads YFSETQ. CDR3 length: 14 residues.

This chain uses TRBV6-6 with TRBJ1-6; D is perhaps TRBD1 (5 bases). V was trimmed by 4 bases and J by 7 bases, leaving 17 bases between them. Germline CDR1 MNHNY, CDR2 SVGAGI (reference sequence). The length of the CDR3 is 16 residues. The DNA for the CDR3 is TGTGCCAGCAGTTCCATAGGCAGCAGGGCGAATTCACCCCTCCACTTT. Translating gives CASSSIGSRANSPLHF.

This clone was seen more than once but under ten times. The rearrangement links TRBV2 to TRBJ1-1; TRBD1 agrees at 12 bases. Germline-derived CDR1 and CDR2 are SNHLY and FYNNEI. The J segment lost 0 bases and the V segment lost 5 bases, leaving 7 bases of the junction unmatched. The CDR3 spans 17 residues. The CDR3 DNA is TGTGCCAGCAGTCCCCGTGGGACAGGGGGCCTGAACACTGAAGCTTTCTTT. It is translated as CASSPRGTGGLNTEAFF. The full variable domain, with the rest looked up from reference TRBV2 and TRBJ1-1, is EPEVTQTPSHQVTQMGQEVILRCVPISNHLYFYWYRQILGQKVEFLVSFYNNEISEKSEIFDDQFSVERPDGSNFTLKIRSTKLEDSAMYFCASSPRGTGGLNTEAFFGQGTRLTVV.

This clone has a handful of counts. The chain employs TRBV5-4 and TRBJ1-1, with D hard to call. Trimming removed 2 bases from V and 3 bases from J, with 11 bases in between. The CDR3 sequence is 14 residues long. Germline V gene lookup returns CDR1 SGHNT and CDR2 YYREEE (reference sequence). CDR3 in amino acids: CASSFDPRDTEAFF. Here the CDR3 DNA reads TGTGCCAGCAGCTTCGACCCTCGGGACACTGAAGCTTTCTTT.

The genes are TRBV28 and TRBJ2-1; 8 bases line up with TRBD2. CDR3 length: 14 residues. V lost 4 bases and J lost 7; bases outside the gene matches: 6. Germline V CDR1 and CDR2: MDHEN, SYDVKM. CDR3 protein: CASSSPAGGNEQFF. CDR3 sequence (DNA): TGTGCCAGCAGTTCCCCGGCGGGAGGTAATGAGCAGTTCTTC.

This clone has more than one count but fewer than ten. The chain employs TRBV9 and TRBJ2-1; D is uncertain. The CDR3 sequence is 15 residues long. Germline V gives CDR1 SGDLS, CDR2 YYNGEE. Deletions cut 3 bases from V and 0 bases from J, with 10 bases between. Here the CDR3 DNA reads TGTGCCAGCAGCGAAGGCGGATCCTCCTACAATGAGCAGTTCTTC. It yields the protein CASSEGGSSYNEQFF. The whole variable domain, remainder taken from reference TRBV9 and TRBJ2-1, is DSGVTQTPKHLITATGQRVTLRCSPRSGDLSVYWYQQSLDQGLQFLIQYYNGEERAKGNILERFSAQQFPDLHSELNLSSLELGDSALYFCASSEGGSSYNEQFFGPGTRLTVL.

This chain joins TRBV9 and TRBJ2-7, with a tentative D call TRBD2 (5 bases). CDR1 and CDR2 from the germline V gene are SGDLS and YYNGEE. This CDR3 is 15 amino acids long. The V gene lost 0 bases and the J gene lost 7 bases, with 17 bases spanning the gap. This chain's CDR3 is CASSVAPGHGGEQYF. CDR3 coding DNA: TGTGCCAGCAGCGTAGCCCCAGGTCACGGCGGGGAGCAGTACTTC.

This clone was counted a few times. CDR3 nucleotides: TGTGCCAGCAGCCCCAGGGTGAACACTGAAGCTTTCTTT. This codes for CASSPRVNTEAFF. The chain carries TRBV4-2 and TRBJ1-1; D possibly corresponds to TRBD1 (5 bases). Trimming pared 4 bases from V and 0 bases from J, leaving 6 bases between. Germline lookup yields CDR1 LGHNA and CDR2 YNFKEQ. The CDR3 covers 13 residues.

Only a few counts were recorded for this clone. The chain is built from TRBV27 and TRBJ2-1; 9 bases line up with TRBD1. Germline trimming cut 6 bases from V and 16 bases from J; bases unmatched to any gene: 19. Germline CDR1 is MNHEY and CDR2 is SMNVEV (reference sequence). This CDR3 region has 15 residues. The CDR3 protein is CASSTIRVEGTGKFF. The CDR3, as DNA: TGTGCCAGCAGCACCATCAGGGTTGAGGGGACAGGGAAATTCTTC.

The rearrangement uses TRBV15 and TRBJ1-6, with a tentative D call TRBD1 (6 bases). The CDR3 runs 16 residues. Trimming removed 0 bases from V and 8 bases from J, with 14 bases in between. From germline, CDR1 is LNHNV and CDR2 YYDKDF (reference sequence). This chain's CDR3 is CATSRDPTGSYSPLHF. As DNA, the CDR3 is TGTGCCACCAGCAGAGACCCTACAGGGTCCTATTCACCCCTCCACTTT.

This clone was detected only a few times. This sequence joins TRBV15 and TRBJ2-4; 7 bases align to TRBD1. Germline-derived CDR1 and CDR2 are LNHNV and YYDKDF (reference sequence). This CDR3 spans 17 amino acids. V gave up 4 bases and J gave up 0 bases; unmatched junction bases: 9. The CDR3 DNA follows: TGTGCCACCAGCATTGGGGGACAGAAGCTAGCCAAAAACATTCAGTACTTC. It encodes CATSIGGQKLAKNIQYF.

The table lists this clone with a few counts. The CDR3, as DNA: TGCGCCAGCAGCTTGGATACTAGCGGGAGCTACGAGCAGTACTTC. It is translated as CASSLDTSGSYEQYF. The gene calls are TRBV5-1 and TRBJ2-7, with 11 nucleotides matching TRBD2. This CDR3 spans 15 amino acids. The J segment lost 3 bases and the V segment lost 0 bases, leaving 2 bases of the junction unmatched. Germline values: CDR1 SGHRS, CDR2 YFSETQ.

Only a few counts were recorded for this clone. The chain couples TRBV7-2 to TRBJ2-3; 7 nucleotides line up with TRBD2. The germline CDR1 and CDR2 sequences are SGHTA and FQGNSA. V shed 1 base and J 1 base; nucleotides not matched to a gene: 8. The CDR3 totals 17 residues. The CDR3 DNA is TGTGCCAGCAGCTTAGTGGGGGGGAGTCTCGGCACAGATACGCAGTATTTT. Translated: CASSLVGGSLGTDTQYF.

This chain uses TRBV9 with TRBJ1-2, with D tentatively TRBD1 (6 bases). Germline CDR1 SGDLS, CDR2 YYNGEE. V was pared by 0 bases and J by 5 bases, with 14 bases between. This CDR3 has 15 residues. The CDR3 DNA reads as TGTGCCAGCAGCGTAGCTACGGGGGGCGAGTATGGCTACACCTTC. This gives the protein CASSVATGGEYGYTF.

This clone came up a few times. The chain carries TRBV9 and TRBJ1-6; possible D gene TRBD1, 6 bases. V was shortened by 3 bases and J by 9 bases, with 16 bases between the two germline ends. The CDR3 is 15 residues long. CDR1 is SGDLS, CDR2 YYNGEE, per germline. CDR3 DNA sequence: TGTGCCAGCAGCGCCGATGGGACACCCTTTTCACCCCTCCACTTT. This translates into CASSADGTPFSPLHF. The full variable domain, in which reference TRBV9 and TRBJ1-6 provide the parts outside the CDR3, is DSGVTQTPKHLITATGQRVTLRCSPRSGDLSVYWYQQSLDQGLQFLIQYYNGEERAKGNILERFSAQQFPDLHSELNLSSLELGDSALYFCASSADGTPFSPLHFGNGTRLTVT.

In its sample, this clone was seen once. The rearrangement uses TRBV12-5 and TRBJ2-2, with D maybe TRBD2 (5 bases). Between the trimmed V and J ends, which lost 7 bases and 6 bases, there was a span of 15 bases. The CDR3 is 14 amino acids. Germline V gene lookup returns CDR1 LGHNT and CDR2 FRNRAP. For the CDR3, the DNA is TGTGCTAGTGTATTGGCTAGCTTGCCCGGGGAGCTGTTTTTT. Translation gives CASVLASLPGELFF.

This clone was observed at least ten times. This chain connects TRBV7-9 to TRBJ2-1; tentative D call: TRBD2 (5 bases). Trimming took 5 bases from V and 3 from J, leaving 8 bases between them. CDR1 is SEHNR and CDR2 is FQNEAQ in the germline V gene (reference sequence). The CDR3 sequence is 13 residues long. This chain's CDR3 is CASSAGIYNEQFF. DNA for the CDR3: TGTGCCAGCAGCGCCGGGATCTACAATGAGCAGTTCTTC.

This chain joins TRBV27 and TRBJ1-4; 8 nucleotides agree with TRBD1. CDR1 and CDR2 from the germline V gene are MNHEY and SMNVEV (reference sequence). Trimming at V came to 4 bases and at J to 1 base, leaving 8 bases not matched to a gene. The CDR3 has 17 amino acids. CDR3 sequence reads: CASSSATGGLTNEKLFF. The DNA for the CDR3 is TGTGCCAGCAGTTCCGCCACAGGGGGGCTAACTAATGAAAAACTGTTTTTT.

This clone has more than one count but fewer than ten. As DNA, the CDR3 is TGTGCCAGCAGCCAAGAAAGTTGGTCGGACTACCAGACAGATACGCAGTATTTT. This gives the protein CASSQESWSDYQTDTQYF. The rearrangement uses TRBV14 and TRBJ2-3; tentatively, D is TRBD2 (6 bases). Per germline, CDR1 SGHDN and CDR2 FVKESK. There are 18 residues in the CDR3. Between the trimmed V and J ends, which lost 0 bases and 3 bases, there was a span of 19 bases.

This clone appeared a few times. V gene TRBV9 combines with J gene TRBJ1-1, with 8 bases fitting TRBD1. The CDR3 is 16 residues long. V trimming: 5 bases; J trimming: 5 bases; junction bases outside the gene matches: 14. Germline V gene sequence: CDR1 SGDLS, CDR2 YYNGEE. CDR3 in DNA: TGTGCCAGCAGGCAAATGGGCCAGGGGGCGGGAACTGAAGCTTTCTTT. Translated, it gives CASRQMGQGAGTEAFF.

The chain employs TRBV5-1 and TRBJ2-6; D gene unclear. The CDR3 is made up of 16 amino acids. Germline V lookup: CDR1 SGHRS, CDR2 YFSETQ. V was cut by 3 bases and J by 3 bases, with 13 bases left in between. The CDR3 is CASSSNEMVGANVLTF. CDR3 in DNA: TGCGCCAGCAGCTCAAACGAGATGGTTGGGGCCAACGTCCTGACTTTC. Together with reference TRBV5-1 and TRBJ2-6, the CDR3 gives the full variable domain: KAGVTQTPRYLIKTRGQQVTLSCSPISGHRSVSWYQQTPGQGLQFLFEYFSETQRNKGNFPGRFSGRQFSNSRSEMNVSTLELGDSALYLCASSSNEMVGANVLTFGAGSRLTVL.

The table lists this clone with a few counts. J is TRBJ1-1 and V is TRBV7-8, with D possibly matching TRBD1 (5 bases). The ends were cut back, 3 bases at V and 2 bases at J, with 13 bases in the middle. The CDR3 consists of 15 residues. CDR1 and CDR2 from the germline V gene are SGHVS and FQNEAQ. The CDR3 spells CASSFQSQGNTEAFF. The CDR3 nucleotides are TGTGCCAGCAGCTTTCAATCCCAGGGTAACACTGAAGCTTTCTTT.